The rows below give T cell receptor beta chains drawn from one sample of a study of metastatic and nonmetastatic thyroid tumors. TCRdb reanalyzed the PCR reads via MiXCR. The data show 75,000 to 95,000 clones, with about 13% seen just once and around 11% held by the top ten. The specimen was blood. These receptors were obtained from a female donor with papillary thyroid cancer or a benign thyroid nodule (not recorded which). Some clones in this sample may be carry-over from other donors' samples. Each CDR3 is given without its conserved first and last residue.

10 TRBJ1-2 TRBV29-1 SVYRGGYGYT
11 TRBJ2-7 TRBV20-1 SARMAAVYEQY
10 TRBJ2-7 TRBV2 ARGRQTYEKY
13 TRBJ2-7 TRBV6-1 ASSAPGKKTYEQY
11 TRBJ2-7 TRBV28 ASRSGGTYEQY
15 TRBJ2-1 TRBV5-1 ASSVRTSGSSYNEQF
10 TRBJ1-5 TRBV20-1 SVVTQNQPQH
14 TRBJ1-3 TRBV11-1 ASSFPGRMAGNTIY
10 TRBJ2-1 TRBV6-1 ASSLDRNEQF
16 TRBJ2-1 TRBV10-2 ASSEYPPTSGRGNEQF
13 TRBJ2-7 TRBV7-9 ASSLSRQESYEQY
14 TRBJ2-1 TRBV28 ASSLSKFPIGPGQF
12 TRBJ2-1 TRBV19 ASSIGGEYNEQF
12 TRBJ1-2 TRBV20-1 SADNRVTNYGYT
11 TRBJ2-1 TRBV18 ASSRTGGHEQF
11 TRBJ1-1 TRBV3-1 ASSPGGVSEAF
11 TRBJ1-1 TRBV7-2 ASSLDMNTEAF
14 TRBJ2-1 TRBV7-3 ASSSSGRLDNNEQF
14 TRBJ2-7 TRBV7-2 ASSLTGGQGAGEQY
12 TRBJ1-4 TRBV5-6 ASRKGQYNEKLF
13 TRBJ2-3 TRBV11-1 ASSLVTGTTDTQY
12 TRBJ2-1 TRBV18 ASSPPSERNEQF
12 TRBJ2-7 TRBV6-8 ASGSPQGIYEQY
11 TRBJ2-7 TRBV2 ASREGTAYEQY
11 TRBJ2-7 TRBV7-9 ASLSGTGNEQY
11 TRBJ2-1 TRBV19 ASSGIAGGEQF
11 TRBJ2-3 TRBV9 ASSVGTSDTQY
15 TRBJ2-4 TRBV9 ASSSGRRAGAKNIQY
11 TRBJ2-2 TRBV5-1 ASSPPSGGELF